The 2 T cell receptor beta chains given below trace back to one sample, sequenced in a study of CD4+ T cells in melanoma. The table came from immunoSEQ multiplex PCR; TCRdb's copy has only in-frame clones and leaves some out. The profile covers 18,000 or so clones, with over 75% appearing a single time and 4.5% to 5.5% taken by the ten largest. Specimen: cells from a culture (not recorded whether cultured in vitro). These receptors came from a human donor with melanoma.

V and J are TRBV15 and TRBJ1-2; the D gene is possibly TRBD1 (6 bases). The CDR3 consists of 14 residues. CDR1 is LNHNV, CDR2 YYDKDF, per germline (reference sequence). V was shortened by 1 base and J by 4 bases, with 10 bases between the two germline ends. The CDR3 bases are TGTGCCACCAGCAGAGGGGGGCAGCTCTATGGCTACACCTTC. This codes for CATSRGGQLYGYTF.

This chain connects TRBV18 to TRBJ1-1; 9 bases are a match to TRBD1. J gave up 3 bases and V 3 bases, and 17 bases lay outside the gene matches. CDR3 size: 19 residues. Germline CDR1 KGHSH, CDR2 LQKENI. The CDR3 DNA is TGTGCCAGCTCACCGGGACAGGGTTTTACCAGAACCAGGTACACTGAAGCTTTCTTT. It yields the protein CASSPGQGFTRTRYTEAFF.